These 16 T cell receptor beta chains were all obtained from the same sample, sequenced in a study of early T cells in non-severe SARS-CoV-2 infection. TCRdb independently ran MiXCR on the 5' RACE reads; one entry per CDR3 protein. The sample has tens of thousands of distinct CDR3 sequences, less than 7% seen once. The specimen was whole blood. The receptors were gathered from an adult who was a healthcare worker with PCR-confirmed SARS-CoV-2 infection or an uninfected control (not recorded which).

This clonotype was observed many times. J is TRBJ2-2 and V is TRBV11-3, with D possibly TRBD2 on 6 matching bases. This CDR3 is 14 amino acids long. Trimming shortened V by 6 bases and J by 4 bases, and 12 bases separated the two germline ends. The germline V gene encodes CDR1 SGHNT and CDR2 YENEEA. The DNA for the CDR3 is TGTGCCAGCAGTTTCGGAGGGTTCACCGGGGAGCTGTTTTTT. Amino acids: CASSFGGFTGELFF.

The chain is built from TRBV4-2 and TRBJ1-3; D is perhaps TRBD1 (6 bases). Germline lookup yields CDR1 LGHNA and CDR2 YNFKEQ. This CDR3 is 15 amino acids long. V lost 3 bases and J lost 2, with 11 bases in between. For the CDR3, the DNA is TGTGCCAGCAGCCAGGAACAGGGTGCTGGAAACACCATATATTTT. This sequence encodes CASSQEQGAGNTIYF.

This clonotype was found many times. The chain has TRBV4-2 and TRBJ2-5; the match to TRBD1 covers 10 bases. V was pared by 0 bases and J by 4 bases, with 2 bases of the junction left unmatched. The CDR3 runs to 15 residues. Germline assignment: CDR1 LGHNA and CDR2 YNFKEQ. The chain's CDR3 is CASSQDRQGAETQYF. CDR3 in DNA: TGTGCCAGCAGCCAAGATCGACAGGGGGCAGAGACCCAGTACTTC.

The CDR3 region has the DNA TGCAGCGTACCCCGTGGGGGGACGCAGTATTTT. As protein: CSVPRGGTQYF. The V call is TRBV29-1, the J call TRBJ2-3, with D possibly matching TRBD2 (6 bases). Germline V gene sequence: CDR1 SQVTM, CDR2 ANQGSEA. V lost 6 bases and J 9 bases, leaving 13 bases between the germline ends. The CDR3 covers 11 residues.

Notes on this clonotype: This may come from a read error, since a much larger clone is one base off. This rearrangement joins TRBV7-6 to TRBJ2-7; D unresolved. The CDR3 length is 17 residues. Germline V gene sequence: CDR1 SGHVS, CDR2 FNYEAQ. The CDR3 protein is CANSLGGPTRTPREQYF. DNA of the CDR3: TGTGCCAACAGCTTAGGCGGTCCGACCAGGACCCCGCGGGAGCAGTACTTC.

This clonotype was seen a handful of times. Written as DNA, the CDR3 is TGCAGTGCTAGATCATTGACTGAAGCTTTCTTT. As protein: CSARSLTEAFF. This sequence joins TRBV20-1 and TRBJ1-1; D ambiguous. The CDR3 extends over 11 amino acids. CDR1 DFQATT and CDR2 SNEGSKA come from the germline V gene (reference sequence). V was shortened by 2 bases and J by 5 bases, with 6 bases between the two germline ends.

There are a few counts of this clonotype. The gene calls are TRBV2 and TRBJ2-1; D gene ambiguous. Germline CDR1 is SNHLY and CDR2 is FYNNEI. This CDR3 spans 14 amino acids. V shed 7 bases and J shed 1 base, with 11 bases lying between them. CDR3 sequence reads: CASKWQVSYNEQFF. The CDR3 coding sequence is TGTGCCAGCAAGTGGCAGGTTTCCTACAATGAGCAGTTCTTC.

This clonotype showed up just a few times. The chain uses TRBV12-3 or TRBV12-4 and TRBJ2-2; tentative D call: TRBD1 (6 bases). The CDR3 spans 17 residues. Trimming cost V 4 bases and J 5 bases, with 20 bases left between them. The CDR3 DNA reads TGTGCCAGCAGTTCCCTTTACCAACAGGGCCCAACCGGGGAGCTGTTTTTT. This gives the protein CASSSLYQQGPTGELFF.

The rearrangement uses TRBV30 and TRBJ2-5; TRBD1 agrees at 8 bases. Trimming removed 5 bases from V and 1 base from J; junction bases left unmatched: 3. Germline lookup yields CDR1 GTSNPN and CDR2 SVGIG (reference sequence). The CDR3 spans 13 residues. CDR3 nucleotides: TGTGCCTGGGACAGGGGTCCCCAAGAGACCCAGTACTTC. This encodes CAWDRGPQETQYF.

This clonotype occurred many times. The chain has TRBV7-8 and TRBJ1-6; no firm D call. Looked up from germline, CDR1 is SGHVS and CDR2 is FQNEAQ. The CDR3 runs 17 residues. Trimming shortened V by 4 bases and J by 6 bases, and 19 bases separated the two germline ends. The CDR3: CASSSRTDPNTNSPLHF. As DNA, the CDR3 is TGTGCCAGCAGCTCGCGGACCGATCCCAATACTAATTCACCCCTCCACTTT. Using reference TRBV7-8 and TRBJ1-6 for the parts outside the CDR3, the full variable domain is GAGVSQSPRYKVAKRGQDVALRCDPISGHVSLFWYQQALGQGPEFLTYFQNEAQLDKSGLPSDRFFAERPEGSVSTLKIQRTQQEDSAVYLCASSSRTDPNTNSPLHFGNGTRLTVT.

This clonotype was recorded many times. The chain carries TRBV6-6 and TRBJ2-7; possibly TRBD1 for D (5 bases). Germline values: CDR1 MNHNY, CDR2 SVGAGI (reference sequence). This CDR3 has 13 residues. Deletions cut 8 bases from V and 1 base from J, with 12 bases between. The CDR3 DNA follows: TGTGCCAGCTCAAAAACAGGTTCCTACGAGCAGTACTTC. It encodes CASSKTGSYEQYF.

This clonotype was found many times. CDR3 residues: CASSLGQGNNSPLHF. In DNA, the CDR3 is TGTGCCAGCAGTTTAGGGCAGGGAAACAATTCACCCCTCCACTTT. V is TRBV27 and J is TRBJ1-6; a possible D gene is TRBD1 (5 bases). In germline, CDR1 is MNHEY, CDR2 SMNVEV (reference sequence). The CDR3 has 15 residues. Trimming cost V 2 bases and J 7 bases, with 12 bases left between them.

There are many counts of this clonotype. The CDR3 region has the DNA TGTGCCAGCAGCTTATCCGTAGCGGGGGGGCCGGACAATGAGCAGTTCTTC. Its protein product is CASSLSVAGGPDNEQFF. The gene calls are TRBV7-9 and TRBJ2-1; 11 bases fit TRBD2. V lost 2 bases to trimming and J lost 5 bases; unmatched junction nucleotides: 8. This CDR3 is built from 17 residues. CDR1 is SEHNR and CDR2 is FQNEAQ in the germline V gene (reference sequence).

The table lists this clonotype with many counts. The CDR3 DNA reads TGTGCCAGCCATCGGGAGGGTTGGACTGAAGCTTTCTTT. It is translated as CASHREGWTEAFF. The chain recombines TRBV6-2 or TRBV6-3 with TRBJ1-1; D gene ambiguous. CDR3 length equals 13 residues. Germline CDR1 is MNHEY and CDR2 is SVGEGT. The V gene lost 8 bases and the J gene lost 5 bases, with 15 bases spanning the gap.

The rearrangement links TRBV28 to TRBJ1-6, with 7 bases fitting TRBD1. The CDR3 is 15 amino acids. The germline V gene encodes CDR1 MDHEN and CDR2 SYDVKM. V shed 4 bases and J 9 bases; nucleotides not matched to a gene: 9. DNA for the CDR3: TGTGCCAGCAGTTCATTAGGGACAGTTGGTTCACCCCTCCACTTT. Amino acid sequence: CASSSLGTVGSPLHF.

This clonotype was seen repeatedly, ten times or more. The chain has TRBV14 and TRBJ2-7; D gene unclear. The CDR3 is made up of 13 amino acids. Germline V gene data show CDR1 as SGHDN and CDR2 as FVKESK. The V and J ends lost 4 bases and 6 bases respectively, with 13 bases between them. This CDR3 reads CASSPLITVEQYF. CDR3 DNA: TGTGCCAGCAGCCCACTTATTACCGTCGAGCAGTACTTC.